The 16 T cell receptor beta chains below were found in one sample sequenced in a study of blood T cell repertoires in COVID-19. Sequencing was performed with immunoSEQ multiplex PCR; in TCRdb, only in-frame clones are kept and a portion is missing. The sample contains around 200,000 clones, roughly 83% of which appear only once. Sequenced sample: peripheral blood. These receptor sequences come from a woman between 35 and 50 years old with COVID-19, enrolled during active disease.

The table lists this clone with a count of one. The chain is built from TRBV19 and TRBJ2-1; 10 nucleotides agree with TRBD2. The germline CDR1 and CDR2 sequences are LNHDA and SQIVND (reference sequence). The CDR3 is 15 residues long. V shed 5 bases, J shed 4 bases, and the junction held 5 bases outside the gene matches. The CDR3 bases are TGTGCCAGTAGTCCCGGACTAGCGGTATACAATGAGCAGTTCTTC. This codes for CASSPGLAVYNEQFF.

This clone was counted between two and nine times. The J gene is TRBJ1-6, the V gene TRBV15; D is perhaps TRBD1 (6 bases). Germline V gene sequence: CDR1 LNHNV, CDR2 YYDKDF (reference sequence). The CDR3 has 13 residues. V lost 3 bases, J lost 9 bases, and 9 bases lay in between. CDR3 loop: CATSRRGGSPLHF. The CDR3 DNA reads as TGTGCCACCAGCAGGAGGGGGGGTTCACCCCTCCACTTT.

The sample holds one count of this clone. CDR3 sequence: CASVRGYVTDTQYF. The CDR3 DNA follows: TGTGCCAGCGTTCGCGGCTATGTCACAGATACGCAGTATTTT. This chain joins TRBV28 and TRBJ2-3; D call uncertain. The V gene lost 8 bases and the J gene lost 2 bases, with 14 bases spanning the gap. CDR1 is MDHEN and CDR2 is SYDVKM in the germline V gene. The CDR3 covers 14 residues.

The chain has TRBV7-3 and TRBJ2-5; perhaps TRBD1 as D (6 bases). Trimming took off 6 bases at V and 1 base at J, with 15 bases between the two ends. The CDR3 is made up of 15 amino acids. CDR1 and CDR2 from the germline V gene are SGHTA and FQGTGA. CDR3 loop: CASSLQGNIQETQYF. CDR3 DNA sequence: TGTGCCAGCAGTTTACAGGGAAACATCCAAGAGACCCAGTACTTC.

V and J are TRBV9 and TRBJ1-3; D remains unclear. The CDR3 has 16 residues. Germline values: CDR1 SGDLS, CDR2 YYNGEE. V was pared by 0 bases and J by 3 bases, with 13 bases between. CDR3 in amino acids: CASSVEGRAGGNTIYF. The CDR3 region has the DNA TGTGCCAGCAGCGTAGAAGGACGGGCGGGTGGAAACACCATATATTTT.

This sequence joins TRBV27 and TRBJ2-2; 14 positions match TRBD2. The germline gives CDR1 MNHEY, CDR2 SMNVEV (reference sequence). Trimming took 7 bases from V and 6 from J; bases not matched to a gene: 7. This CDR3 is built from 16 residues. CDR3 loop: CASKTGTSGRSGELFF. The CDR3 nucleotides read TGTGCCAGCAAAACCGGGACTAGCGGGAGATCCGGGGAGCTGTTTTTT.

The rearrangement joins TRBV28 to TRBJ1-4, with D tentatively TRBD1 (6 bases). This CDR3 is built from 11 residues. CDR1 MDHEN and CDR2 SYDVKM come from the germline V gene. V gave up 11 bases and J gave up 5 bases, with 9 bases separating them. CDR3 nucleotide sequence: TGTGCCGGGGGCCTGAATGAAAAACTGTTTTTT. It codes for CAGGLNEKLFF.

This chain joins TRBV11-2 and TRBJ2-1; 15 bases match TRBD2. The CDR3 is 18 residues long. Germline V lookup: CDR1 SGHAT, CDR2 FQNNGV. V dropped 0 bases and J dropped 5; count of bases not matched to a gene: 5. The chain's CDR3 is CASSLEGLAGGPHNEQFF. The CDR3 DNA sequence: TGTGCCAGCAGCTTAGAGGGACTAGCGGGGGGCCCCCACAATGAGCAGTTCTTC.

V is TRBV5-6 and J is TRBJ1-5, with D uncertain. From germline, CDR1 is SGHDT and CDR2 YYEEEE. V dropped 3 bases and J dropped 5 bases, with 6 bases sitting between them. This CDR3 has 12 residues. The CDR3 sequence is CASSSLDQPQHF. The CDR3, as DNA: TGTGCCAGCAGCTCCCTAGATCAGCCCCAGCATTTT.

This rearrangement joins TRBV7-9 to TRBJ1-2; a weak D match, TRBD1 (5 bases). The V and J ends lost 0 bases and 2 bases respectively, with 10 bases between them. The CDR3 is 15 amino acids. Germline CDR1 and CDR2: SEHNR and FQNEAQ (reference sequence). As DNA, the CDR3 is TGTGCCAGCAGCTTAGCGTGGAGGGGAAACTATGGCTACACCTTC. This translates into CASSLAWRGNYGYTF.

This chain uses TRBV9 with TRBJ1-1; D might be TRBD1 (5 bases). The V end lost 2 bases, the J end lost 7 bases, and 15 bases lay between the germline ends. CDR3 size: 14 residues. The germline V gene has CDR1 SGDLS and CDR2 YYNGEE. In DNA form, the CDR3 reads TGTGCCAGCAGCGTCCCAGACAGCTCCTTTGAAGCTTTCTTT. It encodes CASSVPDSSFEAFF.

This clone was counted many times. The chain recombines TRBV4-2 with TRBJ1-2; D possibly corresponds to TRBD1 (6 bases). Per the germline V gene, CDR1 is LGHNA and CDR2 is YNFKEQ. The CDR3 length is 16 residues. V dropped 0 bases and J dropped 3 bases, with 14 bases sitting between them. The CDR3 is CASSQDSRDTDYGYTF. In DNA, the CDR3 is TGTGCCAGCAGCCAAGACTCCAGGGACACCGACTATGGCTACACCTTC.

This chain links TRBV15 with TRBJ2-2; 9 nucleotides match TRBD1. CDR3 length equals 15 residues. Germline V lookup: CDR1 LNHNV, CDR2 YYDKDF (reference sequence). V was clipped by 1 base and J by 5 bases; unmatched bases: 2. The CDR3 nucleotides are TGTGCCACCAGCAGAGGACAGGGGGTAACCGGGGAGCTGTTTTTT. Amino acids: CATSRGQGVTGELFF.

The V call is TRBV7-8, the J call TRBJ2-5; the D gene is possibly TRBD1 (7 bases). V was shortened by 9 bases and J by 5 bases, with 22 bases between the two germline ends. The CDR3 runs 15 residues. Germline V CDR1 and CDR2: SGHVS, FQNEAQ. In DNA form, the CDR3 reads TGTGCCAGTCGAATCCTCAGGGGGGCGGGTGAGACCCAGTACTTC. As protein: CASRILRGAGETQYF.

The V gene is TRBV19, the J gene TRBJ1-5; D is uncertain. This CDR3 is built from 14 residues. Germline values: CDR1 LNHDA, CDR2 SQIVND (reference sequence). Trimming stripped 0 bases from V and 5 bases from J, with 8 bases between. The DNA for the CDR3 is TGTGCCAGTAGTATAGATCGGGTCGATCAGCCCCAGCATTTT. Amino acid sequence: CASSIDRVDQPQHF.

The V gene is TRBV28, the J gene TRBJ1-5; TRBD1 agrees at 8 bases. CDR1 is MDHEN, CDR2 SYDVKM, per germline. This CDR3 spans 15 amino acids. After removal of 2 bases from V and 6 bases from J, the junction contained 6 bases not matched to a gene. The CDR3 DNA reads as TGTGCCAGCAGTTTAAGGCAGGGGGCCGGTCAGCCCCAGCATTTT. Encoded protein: CASSLRQGAGQPQHF.